A selection of T cell receptor beta chains follows, all from one sample in a study of cytomegalovirus exposure and HLA in healthy donors. This table comes from immunoSEQ multiplex PCR, and its TCRdb copy is limited to in-frame clones, with some not included. The sample has around 150,000 clones, approximately 73% seen once. The sequenced sample consisted of PBMCs. Source of these receptors: a human donor in good health. CDR3s include the opening cysteine and the closing phenylalanine or tryptophan. Fields, in order: V gene, J gene, CDR3 protein.

TRBV27	TRBJ1-5	CASSLATDSNQPQHF
TRBV4-1	TRBJ2-1	CASSQGGGRAGGTYNEQFF
TRBV11-3	TRBJ2-2	CASREPAGITGELFF
TRBV9	TRBJ2-5	CASSVGQGSLVETQYF
TRBV11-3	TRBJ2-3	CASSLAGRLTDTQYF
TRBV29-1	TRBJ1-2	CSVERGYGYTF
TRBV5-4	TRBJ2-3	CASSVPGGELTDTQYF
TRBV28	TRBJ1-4	CASSSPRDRGEKLFF
TRBV6-5	TRBJ1-5	CASSYSVYSNQPQHF
TRBV7-7	TRBJ2-1	CASSLDGYNEQFF
TRBV5-6	TRBJ1-6	CASSSGHLESPLHF
TRBV27	TRBJ2-1	CASSTSGKDEQFF
TRBV2	TRBJ1-2	CASRSRVVYTF
TRBV6-5	TRBJ1-5	CASSYSTGRNQPQHF
TRBV6-5	TRBJ2-2	CAGRQGSGELFF
TRBV7-9	TRBJ1-4	CASSTLIGQGDEKLFF
TRBV18	TRBJ2-3	CASSPPGQGVRTDTQYF
TRBV5-8	TRBJ2-7	CASSLAFAQIESF
TRBV11-2	TRBJ1-4	CASSFGHRNEKLFF
TRBV5-8	TRBJ1-1	CASSLSKNTEAFF
TRBV5-4	TRBJ2-3	CASSPAAIRDTQYF
TRBV28	TRBJ1-2	CASRQGIRAYTF
TRBV25-1	TRBJ2-6	CASSDLDRVGANVLTF
TRBV2	TRBJ1-1	CASILDRDTEAFF
TRBV19	TRBJ2-7	CASGGGNEQYF
TRBV6-5	TRBJ2-4	CASSYSSGGKNIQYF
TRBV9	TRBJ1-1	CASSTGTGGRTEAFF
TRBV6-5	TRBJ1-1	CASSYGRGTEAFF
TRBV27	TRBJ1-4	CASSLGLGTNEKLFF
TRBV18	TRBJ2-1	CASSPRGGPDNEQFF
TRBV11-3	TRBJ2-7	CASSIRDTYEQYF
TRBV19	TRBJ1-6	CASSFRQVLSSPLHF
TRBV5-1	TRBJ1-2	CASSLSQEERYGYPF
TRBV19	TRBJ2-7	CASSTAASSYEQYF
TRBV5-6	TRBJ1-1	CASSPLLTVNTEAFF
TRBV19	TRBJ1-4	CASSPRQGKLFF
TRBV5-1	TRBJ1-1	CASRAGGTGTEAFF
TRBV7-9	TRBJ2-7	CASSLDSVRGFYEQYF
TRBV28	TRBJ1-2	CASSITRGQFDGYTF
TRBV7-9	TRBJ2-4	CASSSAWDSQYF